This T cell receptor (beta chain) was identified during a study of blood T cell repertoires in COVID-19. On the study more broadly: T cells, B-cell-depleted T cells, or PBMCs supplied cDNA or gDNA.

Germline values: CDR1 SNHLY, CDR2 FYNNEI. The V and J ends lost 6 bases and 4 bases, in that order; junction bases with no gene match: 12. This CDR3 region has 19 residues. The sample holds a few counts of this clone. Original methodology: Reference gene primer amplification yielded estimated nucleated cell counts. Method: immunoSEQ multiplex PCR; TCRdb's copy keeps in-frame clones and lacks some. V and J calls plus clone size are reproduced from that table; the DNA served to infer D and trimming. Of some 130,000 clones in the sample, about 89% are singletons; the top ten hold more than 9.5%. This TCR came from a woman in her seventies with COVID-19, enrolled during active disease. V is TRBV2 and J is TRBJ2-1, with 16 positions matching TRBD2. Specimen: peripheral blood. The CDR3: CASRGPRGLAGGEYNEQFF. The CDR3 DNA reads TGTGCCAGCAGAGGACCTCGGGGACTAGCGGGGGGGGAGTACAATGAGCAGTTCTTC.